Following are 24 T cell receptor beta chains from one sample sequenced in a study of blood T cell repertoires in COVID-19. The assay was immunoSEQ multiplex PCR, and TCRdb's table has in-frame clones only and misses some. The sample contains 120,000 to 150,000 clones, more than 75% of which appear only once. Specimen: peripheral blood. All receptors derive from a human donor with acute or convalescent COVID-19. The donor label of this sample is uncertain.

The V and J genes are TRBV5-6 and TRBJ2-3, with 9 bases fitting TRBD1. CDR3 length: 15 residues. J lost 4 bases, V lost 4 bases, and 7 bases had no gene match. Germline loops: CDR1 SGHDT, CDR2 YYEEEE. The CDR3 protein is CASSPVGQGSDTQYF. The CDR3 DNA reads as TGTGCCAGCAGCCCAGTGGGACAGGGTTCAGATACGCAGTATTTT.

V gene TRBV19 combines with J gene TRBJ2-7; 9 positions agree with TRBD1. V dropped 4 bases and J dropped 5; count of bases not matched to a gene: 9. This CDR3 is built from 15 residues. Per the germline V gene, CDR1 is LNHDA and CDR2 is SQIVND (reference sequence). The CDR3 loop is CASSTYMGQGNEQYF. As DNA, the CDR3 is TGTGCCAGTAGTACCTATATGGGACAGGGCAACGAGCAGTACTTC.

The chain uses TRBV27 and TRBJ2-5; 7 bases fit TRBD1. With V trimmed by 4 bases and J by 5 bases, 7 bases remained unmatched. Looked up from germline, CDR1 is MNHEY and CDR2 is SMNVEV (reference sequence). The CDR3 spans 14 residues. CDR3 sequence (DNA): TGTGCCAGCAGTTCCTTGACAGGGCTGGAGACCCAGTACTTC. Residues: CASSSLTGLETQYF.

A few counts support this clone. V gene TRBV4-2 combines with J gene TRBJ2-5; 7 bases align to TRBD2. V lost 0 bases, J lost 5 bases, and 15 bases stayed unmatched. CDR3 length equals 18 residues. Germline V gene sequence: CDR1 LGHNA, CDR2 YNFKEQ. The CDR3 region is CASSQDLLTSRISETQYF. CDR3 DNA sequence: TGTGCCAGCAGCCAAGATCTACTGACTAGCCGGATTAGCGAGACCCAGTACTTC.

CDR3 coding DNA: TGTGCCAGCAGTTTAGTTGTGTCAGGGAATCAGCCCCAGCATTTT. It yields the protein CASSLVVSGNQPQHF. The rearrangement joins TRBV28 to TRBJ1-5, with D possibly being TRBD1 (5 bases). The germline gives CDR1 MDHEN, CDR2 SYDVKM. The ends were cut back, 2 bases at V and 4 bases at J, with 12 bases in the middle. The CDR3 is 15 amino acids.

This clone came up once. V is TRBV11-3 and J is TRBJ2-3; no clear D. The CDR3 runs to 14 residues. Germline values: CDR1 SGHNT, CDR2 YENEEA. Between the trimmed V and J ends, which lost 3 bases and 0 bases, there was a span of 7 bases. CDR3 coding DNA: TGTGCCAGCAGCTTCCATCATAGCACAGATACGCAGTATTTT. Translation: CASSFHHSTDTQYF.

The V gene is TRBV29-1, the J gene TRBJ2-1; a weak D match, TRBD2 (6 bases). Trimming removed 6 bases from V and 8 bases from J, with 14 bases in between. CDR3 size: 12 residues. In germline, CDR1 is SQVTM, CDR2 ANQGSEA. The CDR3 DNA is TGCAGCGTCGGAGCTTGGGGGGATGAGCAGTTCTTC. Its protein product is CSVGAWGDEQFF.

This clone was seen just once. The rearrangement uses TRBV18 and TRBJ2-5; TRBD2 might be the D (6 bases). CDR1 is KGHSH and CDR2 is LQKENI in the germline V gene. This CDR3 region has 13 residues. V gave up 3 bases and J gave up 5 bases, with 10 bases separating them. As DNA, the CDR3 is TGTGCCAGCTCACCGGGGGGAAGCGAGACCCAGTACTTC. Residues: CASSPGGSETQYF.

This chain links TRBV19 with TRBJ2-2; D is ambiguous. Trimming left V 2 bases short and J 4 bases short, with 11 bases between. CDR3 length: 15 residues. CDR1 and CDR2 (germline): LNHDA, SQIVND (reference sequence). DNA for the CDR3: TGTGCCAGTAGTATACATACAGAGAGCACCGGGGAGCTGTTTTTT. Amino acids: CASSIHTESTGELFF.

V is TRBV7-8 and J is TRBJ1-2, with D possibly matching TRBD1 (5 bases). Germline values: CDR1 SGHVS, CDR2 FQNEAQ. The CDR3 runs 17 residues. V lost 1 base to trimming and J lost 4 bases, with 19 bases between them. CDR3 DNA: TGTGCCAGCAGCTTAGGCGTTCGGCCAGGGATTTCCTATGGCTACACCTTC. It specifies CASSLGVRPGISYGYTF.

This clone was counted a few times. The chain joins TRBV18 to TRBJ1-3; D not certain. Trimming took 2 bases from V and 1 from J, leaving 9 bases between them. The CDR3 length is 15 residues. Germline V gene sequence: CDR1 KGHSH, CDR2 LQKENI. CDR3: CASSPDSGSGNTIYF. In nucleotides, the CDR3 is TGTGCCAGCTCACCAGACTCGGGGTCTGGAAACACCATATATTTT.

The V gene is TRBV14, the J gene TRBJ2-7; 9 nucleotides match TRBD2. The V segment lost 3 bases and the J segment 2 bases; nucleotides outside the gene matches: 5. The CDR3 is 15 amino acids. Germline CDR1 SGHDN, CDR2 FVKESK. DNA for the CDR3: TGTGCCAGCAGCCAGCTAGCGGGGTGGGCCTACGAGCAGTACTTC. Translating gives CASSQLAGWAYEQYF.

The genes are TRBV7-9 and TRBJ2-7; 13 nucleotides agree with TRBD2. J was trimmed by 0 bases and V by 4 bases; bases with no gene match: 6. This CDR3 has 17 amino acids. Per germline, CDR1 SEHNR and CDR2 FQNEAQ (reference sequence). CDR3 sequence reads: CASSSTSGGAVSYEQYF. CDR3 nucleotide sequence: TGTGCCAGCAGCTCCACTAGCGGGGGGGCTGTCTCCTACGAGCAGTACTTC.

The chain is built from TRBV6-2 or TRBV6-3 and TRBJ2-2, with a weak D call TRBD1 (6 bases). Germline assignment: CDR1 MNHEY and CDR2 SVGEGT. Trimming pared 5 bases from V and 4 bases from J, leaving 11 bases between. CDR3 length equals 14 residues. For the CDR3, the DNA is TGTGCCAGCAGTAACAGGGACCCCACCGGGGAGCTGTTTTTT. Protein: CASSNRDPTGELFF.

The rearrangement links TRBV29-1 to TRBJ1-1; D perhaps matches TRBD1 (5 bases). Trimming removed 2 bases from V and 4 bases from J, with 20 bases in between. The CDR3 contains 16 residues. Germline CDR1 reads SQVTM; CDR2 reads ANQGSEA. CDR3 DNA: TGCAGCGTTGAAAATAGCCCCTTGCCGGGGGGCACTGAAGCTTTCTTT. Residues: CSVENSPLPGGTEAFF.

The rearrangement joins TRBV19 to TRBJ2-7; D perhaps matches TRBD2 (7 bases). The V gene lost 6 bases and the J gene lost 3 bases, with 12 bases spanning the gap. This CDR3 region has 13 residues. Germline V lookup: CDR1 LNHDA, CDR2 SQIVND (reference sequence). CDR3 nucleotide sequence: TGTGCCAGTAGGCGGGGGCAGGGCTACGAGCAGTACTTC. This translates into CASRRGQGYEQYF.

This chain links TRBV3-1 (or the pseudogene TRBV3-2) with TRBJ2-5; D perhaps matches TRBD1 (6 bases). V lost 1 base and J lost 2, with 17 bases in between. CDR1 is LGHDT, CDR2 YNNKEL, per germline (reference sequence). The CDR3 length is 17 residues. The DNA for the CDR3 is TGTGCCAGCAGCCAAGGCATAAGGGACACTAGTCAAGAGACCCAGTACTTC. As protein: CASSQGIRDTSQETQYF.

The chain employs TRBV18 and TRBJ2-7; possibly TRBD2 for D (6 bases). The CDR3 has 14 residues. Germline CDR1 and CDR2: KGHSH and LQKENI. Trimming took off 3 bases at V and 3 bases at J, with 12 bases between the two ends. CDR3 bases: TGTGCCAGCTCACCGTTACGGGGAGGCTACGAGCAGTACTTC. It is translated as CASSPLRGGYEQYF.

V and J are TRBV7-2 and TRBJ1-3, with 9 bases lining up with TRBD1. The germline CDR1 and CDR2 sequences are SGHTA and FQGNSA. V dropped 1 base and J dropped 0; count of bases not matched to a gene: 1. The CDR3 has 16 residues. The chain's CDR3 is CASSLVGQGSGNTIYF. The CDR3 coding sequence is TGTGCCAGCAGCTTAGTGGGACAGGGCTCTGGAAACACCATATATTTT.

The chain combines TRBV3-1 (or the pseudogene TRBV3-2) with TRBJ1-4; no definite D call. V gave up 8 bases and J gave up 8 bases, with 9 bases separating them. CDR1 is LGHDT and CDR2 is YNNKEL in the germline V gene (reference sequence). The CDR3 contains 11 residues. Here the CDR3 DNA reads TGTGCCAGCCGTGTCTACGAAAAACTGTTTTTT. Protein product: CASRVYEKLFF.

The CDR3 sequence: CASSSLASGGSYNEQFF. CDR3 coding DNA: TGTGCCAGCAGCTCCCTTGCTAGCGGGGGCTCCTACAATGAGCAGTTCTTC. This sequence joins TRBV7-6 and TRBJ2-1; 10 bases line up with TRBD2. Germline loops: CDR1 SGHVS, CDR2 FNYEAQ. This CDR3 region has 17 residues. V was pared by 4 bases and J by 0 bases, with 6 bases of the junction left unmatched.

V gene TRBV2 combines with J gene TRBJ1-1; D uncertain. The ends were cut back, 6 bases at V and 3 bases at J, with 14 bases in the middle. CDR1 is SNHLY and CDR2 is FYNNEI in the germline V gene. The CDR3 length is 14 residues. The CDR3 region has the DNA TGTGCCAGCAGACAAGGAGGGCTCGACACTGAAGCTTTCTTT. As protein: CASRQGGLDTEAFF. The full variable domain, in which reference TRBV2 and TRBJ1-1 provide the parts outside the CDR3, is EPEVTQTPSHQVTQMGQEVILRCVPISNHLYFYWYRQILGQKVEFLVSFYNNEISEKSEIFDDQFSVERPDGSNFTLKIRSTKLEDSAMYFCASRQGGLDTEAFFGQGTRLTVV.

This chain links TRBV19 with TRBJ1-2; no clear D gene. The CDR3 loop spans 13 amino acids. Germline V lookup: CDR1 LNHDA, CDR2 SQIVND (reference sequence). Trimming removed 4 bases from V and 5 bases from J, with 11 bases in between. CDR3 protein: CASSTVSLYGYTF. For the CDR3, the DNA is TGTGCCAGTAGTACGGTTTCCCTTTATGGCTACACCTTC.

This rearrangement joins TRBV5-1 to TRBJ2-5; D is perhaps TRBD1 (6 bases). Germline CDR1 SGHRS, CDR2 YFSETQ. CDR3 length equals 16 residues. Trimming took 0 bases from V and 4 from J, leaving 16 bases between them. CDR3 sequence (DNA): TGCGCCAGCAGCTTGGCCGACGTGGACAGTGGAGAGACCCAGTACTTC. Its translation: CASSLADVDSGETQYF.